This T cell receptor (beta chain) was found in a study of human T cells and chemical hapten exposure. This sample's time point: patch test 1, 2 weeks after DPC sensitization. Treatment of the sample: therapeutic diphenylcyclopropenone sensitization with weekly scalp DPC. Overall study results and limits: No shift was seen in TCRs above 1 in 1000 frequency with DPC sensitization.

This CDR3 has 14 amino acids. J lost 5 bases, V lost 5 bases, and 4 bases had no gene match. The germline CDR1 and CDR2 sequences are MNHEY and SMNVEV (reference sequence). This clonotype turned up a few times. The target antigen is unknown. MiXCR was run by TCRdb on the RACE reads, yielding one entry per CDR3 protein. The data hold under 200,000 distinct CDR3 sequences, with around 13% observed a single time. Here the sequenced sample was whole blood, taken in connection with sensitization to the hapten diphenylcyclopropenone (DPC). V usage is TRBV27 and J usage is TRBJ2-4; the match to TRBD1 covers 9 bases. The source of this sequence is a woman in her twenties or thirties with alopecia areata. Some clones in this sample may be carry-over from other donors' samples. CDR3: CASSPWTGENIQYF. The CDR3 DNA reads as TGTGCCAGCAGTCCCTGGACAGGGGAAAACATTCAGTACTTC.